The following is a TCR beta chain sequence with its context. Antigen: not known. The sample comes from a study of OX40 agonist ivuxolimab in advanced cancers. The method was immunoSEQ multiplex PCR; TCRdb's version includes in-frame clones alone and lacks a portion of them. The profile shows over 65,000 clones, roughly 85% of them singletons. Study outcomes and limitations: Expanded clones belonging to CD8+ T cells outnumbered, on average, those of CD4+.

This specimen consisted of CD4+ or CD8+ T cells sorted from blood, obtained in a trial of the OX40 agonist ivuxolimab. This TCR came from an adult with an advanced solid tumor such as melanoma, head and neck, liver or kidney cancer.

The CDR3 reads CASSIDHGTGRETQYF. The CDR3 DNA reads TGTGCCAGTAGTATAGATCATGGGACAGGGCGGGAGACCCAGTACTTC. The chain recombines TRBV19 with TRBJ2-5, with 9 bases aligning to TRBD1. J lost 5 bases, V lost 0 bases, and 7 bases had no gene match. CDR1 LNHDA and CDR2 SQIVND come from the germline V gene (reference sequence). This CDR3 is built from 16 residues. The full variable domain, its missing parts supplied by reference TRBV19 and TRBJ2-5, is DGGITQSPKYLFRKEGQNVTLSCEQNLNHDAMYWYRQDPGQGLRLIYYSQIVNDFQKGDIAEGYSVSREKKESFPLTVTSAQKNPTAFYLCASSIDHGTGRETQYFGPGTRLLVL.